A selection of T cell receptor beta chains follows, all from one sample in a study of shared clonotypes between healthy human individuals. The data were produced by immunoSEQ multiplex PCR, yet TCRdb's version contains in-frame clones alone and is incomplete. This sample has roughly 650,000 clones, with about 96% found just once. Sequenced: naive CD8+ T cells sorted from blood. These receptors all stem from a woman aged 25-40 years in good health. Both conserved end residues are part of each CDR3. Fields, in order: CDR3 protein, CDR3 DNA, V gene, D gene, clone size, J gene. D genes are given only for firm matches. Not all rows give a size; the values are once, few, many and, for expanded clones, a class.

CASSETVVGTEAFF TGTGCCAGCAGTGAGACAGTAGTCGGCACTGAAGCTTTCTTT TRBV25-1 - - TRBJ1-1
CASSPGGGYEQYF TGTGCCAGCAGTCCAGGGGGGGGCTACGAGCAGTACTTC TRBV27 - - TRBJ2-7
CASSQGGEDTQYF TGTGCCAGCAGCCAAGGGGGGGAAGATACGCAGTATTTT TRBV4-2 - - TRBJ2-3
CASSFLAGGFEQFF TGTGCCAGCAGTTTTCTAGCGGGAGGCTTTGAGCAGTTCTTC TRBV28 TRBD2 - TRBJ2-1
CASSFGVTGELFF TGTGCCAGCAGTTTCGGGGTCACCGGGGAGCTGTTTTTT TRBV28 - - TRBJ2-2
CASSISVTTGELFF TGTGCCAGCAGCATTAGCGTTACCACCGGGGAGCTGTTTTTT TRBV27 - - TRBJ2-2
CASSWGRDTRLSYEQYF TGCGCCAGCAGCTGGGGCCGGGACACCCGACTATCCTACGAGCAGTACTTC TRBV5-1 - - TRBJ2-7
CASSLILAGGISYEQYF TGTGCCAGCAGTTTAATCCTAGCGGGAGGGATCTCCTACGAGCAGTACTTC TRBV27 TRBD2 - TRBJ2-7
CASSADNYGYTF TGTGCCAGCAGCGCTGACAACTATGGCTACACCTTC TRBV5-4 - - TRBJ1-2
CASSLPNTEAFF TGTGCCAGCAGCTTGCCGAACACTGAAGCTTTCTTT TRBV5-6 - few TRBJ1-1
CASSSTTAPFF TGTGCCAGCAGCTCCACAACGGCACCGTTCTTC TRBV7-8 - once TRBJ2-1
CASSLAHRGQGDKNIQYF TGTGCCAGCAGCTTAGCTCACCGGGGACAGGGGGACAAAAACATTCAGTACTTC TRBV7-6 TRBD1 - TRBJ2-4
CASSYSPGGSGIQYF TGTGCCAGCAGTTACTCGCCAGGGGGCAGCGGCATTCAGTACTTC TRBV6-6 TRBD1 - TRBJ2-4
CASSRTSGMSYEQYF TGTGCCAGCAGCCGTACTAGCGGGATGAGCTACGAGCAGTACTTC TRBV6-1 TRBD2 - TRBJ2-7
CASSIKAVSSYEQYF TGTGCCAGCAGTATTAAGGCAGTGAGCTCCTACGAGCAGTACTTC TRBV28 - - TRBJ2-7